These 6 T cell receptor beta chains share one sample of origin, sequenced in a study of T cells in localized non-small cell lung cancer. TCRdb's table, derived via immunoSEQ multiplex PCR, lists solely in-frame clones and lacks some. The sample includes 20,000 to 25,000 clones, roughly 89% of them seen just once. The sequencing used peripheral blood, collected before any cancer treatment. These receptors were obtained from a man between 40 and 70 years old with stage I squamous cell lung carcinoma.

The chain combines TRBV15 with TRBJ2-2, with 13 bases aligning to TRBD2. Trimming took 4 bases from V and 3 from J; bases not matched to a gene: 5. The length of the CDR3 is 17 residues. Germline-derived CDR1 and CDR2 are LNHNV and YYDKDF (reference sequence). The CDR3 coding sequence is TGTGCCACCAGCAAGACTAGCGGGGGGTTATACACCGGGGAGCTGTTTTTT. It yields the protein CATSKTSGGLYTGELFF.

A word on this clone: A junction end diverges from the germline sequence, so it may reflect a read error. The chain couples TRBV7-2 to TRBJ2-2, with 10 bases fitting TRBD2. This CDR3 region has 16 residues. Germline assignment: CDR1 SGHTA and CDR2 FQGNSA. The CDR3 bases are TGTGCCAGCAGCTTAGCTAGCGGGGGGAACGCCGGGGAGCTGTTTTTT. Protein product: CASSLASGGNAGELFF.

The chain carries TRBV29-1 and TRBJ1-1, with D perhaps TRBD1 (6 bases). Between the trimmed V and J ends, which lost 3 bases and 3 bases, there was a span of 14 bases. Germline V gene lookup returns CDR1 SQVTM and CDR2 ANQGSEA. The CDR3 loop spans 14 amino acids. CDR3 sequence (DNA): TGCAGCGTTGAGGGGGGCGCCAGCTACACTGAAGCTTTCTTT. Its translation: CSVEGGASYTEAFF.

V gene TRBV2 combines with J gene TRBJ2-3; no clear D. V lost 2 bases to trimming and J lost 0 bases, with 6 bases between them. In germline, CDR1 is SNHLY, CDR2 FYNNEI. CDR3 size: 14 residues. The CDR3 spells CASSELLSTDTQYF. CDR3 DNA sequence: TGTGCCAGCAGTGAACTACTTAGCACAGATACGCAGTATTTT. The full variable domain, completed using reference TRBV2 and TRBJ2-3, is EPEVTQTPSHQVTQMGQEVILRCVPISNHLYFYWYRQILGQKVEFLVSFYNNEISEKSEIFDDQFSVERPDGSNFTLKIRSTKLEDSAMYFCASSELLSTDTQYFGPGTRLTVL.

Relative to its sample, this clone is medium-sized. V is TRBV19 and J is TRBJ1-1; tentative D call: TRBD1 (5 bases). This CDR3 is 13 amino acids long. Trimming pared 10 bases from V and 4 bases from J, leaving 16 bases between. Germline V gene sequence: CDR1 LNHDA, CDR2 SQIVND (reference sequence). The CDR3 region is CATNGGWSTEAFF. CDR3 nucleotide sequence: TGTGCCACCAATGGGGGTTGGAGCACTGAAGCTTTCTTT.

This rearrangement joins TRBV2 to TRBJ1-3; no definite D call. The CDR3 length is 13 residues. CDR1 and CDR2 from the germline V gene are SNHLY and FYNNEI. The ends were cut back, 5 bases at V and 4 bases at J, with 9 bases in the middle. CDR3 DNA: TGTGCCAGCAGTCGGGGTGAGGGAAACACCATATATTTT. Translation: CASSRGEGNTIYF.